This is a list of T cell receptor beta chains from one sample in a study of CD8+CD57+ T cells in acquired aplastic anemia. TCRdb reprocessed the reads via MiXCR and lists one record per CDR3 protein. The table shows about 180,000 distinct CDR3 sequences, with less than 50% occurring only once. Sample: sorted CD4+, CD8+, or CD8+CD57+ T cells (not recorded which) from PBMCs. The receptors stem from a human donor with aplastic anemia. CDR3s include the opening cysteine and the closing phenylalanine or tryptophan. The order of the fields is clone size, V gene, D gene, J gene, CDR3 protein, CDR3 DNA. D genes are given only for firm matches. Where a row states a size, it is once, few, many or the class of an expanded clone; other rows omit it.

size: many; V: TRBV20-1; D: TRBD1; J: TRBJ1-2; CDR3: CSARDQPGQSTGYTF; DNA: TGCAGTGCTAGAGATCAGCCGGGACAGTCAACTGGCTACACCTTC
size: NA; V: TRBV2; D: NA; J: TRBJ2-7; CDR3: CASSEQGSSYEQYF; DNA: TGTGCCAGCAGTGAGCAGGGGAGCTCCTACGAGCAGTACTTC
size: few; V: TRBV3-1; D: TRBD1; J: TRBJ2-1; CDR3: CASSQITGDHEQFF; DNA: TGTGCCAGCAGCCAAATCACAGGGGATCATGAGCAGTTCTTC
size: many; V: TRBV28; D: NA; J: TRBJ1-1; CDR3: CASSLGRGAFF; DNA: TGTGCCAGCAGCCTGGGCCGGGGAGCTTTCTTT
size: once; V: TRBV15; D: NA; J: TRBJ1-5; CDR3: CATSRDRGDYSDQPQHF; DNA: TGTGCCACCAGCAGAGATAGGGGGGATTATAGCGATCAGCCCCAGCATTTT
size: NA; V: TRBV15; D: TRBD1; J: TRBJ2-3; CDR3: CAIRDRPEDTQYF; DNA: TGTGCCATCCGGGACAGGCCAGAAGATACGCAGTATTTT
size: NA; V: TRBV12-3/TRBV12-4; D: NA; J: TRBJ2-1; CDR3: CASSLVGMLNEQFF; DNA: TGTGCCAGCAGTTTAGTAGGAATGCTCAATGAGCAGTTCTTC
size: many; V: TRBV7-2; D: TRBD1; J: TRBJ2-1; CDR3: CASILRTGTVSYNEQFF; DNA: TGTGCCAGCATATTACGGACCGGGACAGTCTCCTACAATGAGCAGTTCTTC
size: many; V: TRBV2; D: NA; J: TRBJ2-7; CDR3: CASRTDPRHEQYF; DNA: TGTGCCAGCAGGACGGACCCTCGCCACGAGCAGTACTTC
size: many; V: TRBV6-5; D: NA; J: TRBJ1-6; CDR3: CASSFATENSPLHF; DNA: TGTGCCAGCAGTTTTGCGACGGAGAATTCACCCCTCCACTTT
size: many; V: TRBV19; D: NA; J: TRBJ2-3; CDR3: CASRTPGGASTDTQYF; DNA: TGTGCCAGTAGGACCCCAGGGGGGGCTAGCACAGATACGCAGTATTTT
size: NA; V: TRBV19; D: NA; J: TRBJ1-5; CDR3: CASRTTGIRSNQPQHF; DNA: TGTGCCAGTAGGACTACAGGGATAAGGAGCAATCAGCCCCAGCATTTT
size: many; V: TRBV25-1; D: NA; J: TRBJ1-2; CDR3: CASSELATFTF; DNA: TGTGCCAGCAGTGAGTTAGCGACCTTCACCTTC
size: once; V: TRBV7-2; D: TRBD1; J: TRBJ1-2; CDR3: CASSLRGPLGYTF; DNA: TGTGCCAGCAGCTTAAGGGGGCCCCTAGGCTACACCTTC
size: NA; V: TRBV7-9; D: TRBD1; J: TRBJ1-2; CDR3: CASSTPGGGYGYTF; DNA: TGTGCCAGCAGCACTCCAGGGGGCGGGTATGGCTACACCTTC
size: NA; V: TRBV2; D: NA; J: TRBJ2-7; CDR3: CASSEPESYEQYF; DNA: TGTGCCAGCAGTGAACCAGAATCCTACGAGCAGTACTTC
size: many; V: TRBV5-4; D: NA; J: TRBJ2-2; CDR3: CASSHPNTGELFF; DNA: TGTGCCAGCAGCCATCCGAACACCGGGGAGCTGTTTTTT